The 10 T cell receptor beta chains given below trace back to one sample, sequenced in a study of identical twins. TCRdb reprocessed the 5' RACE reads via MiXCR and lists one record per CDR3 protein. The repertoire holds about 900,000 distinct CDR3 sequences, with 12% as singletons. The sample also formed part of further work on yellow fever vaccine responses in identical twins.

What was sequenced was PBMCs. These receptors were taken from a young woman in good health.

The chain links TRBV12-3 or TRBV12-4 to TRBJ2-2; 8 bases agree with TRBD1. V was pared by 1 base and J by 4 bases, with 2 bases of the junction left unmatched. The CDR3 extends over 15 amino acids. The CDR3: CASSLGTGITGELFF. The DNA for the CDR3 is TGTGCCAGCAGTTTAGGGACAGGGATCACCGGGGAGCTGTTTTTT.

The V call is TRBV29-1, the J call TRBJ2-1; possibly TRBD1 or TRBD2 for D (5 bases each). Trimming removed 4 bases at V and 4 bases at J, with 11 bases between. The CDR3 extends over 13 amino acids. CDR1 is SQVTM and CDR2 is ANQGSEA in the germline V gene. The CDR3 is CSVGQTNYNEQFF. CDR3 in DNA: TGCAGCGTTGGACAGACTAATTACAATGAGCAGTTCTTC.

CDR3 region: CATSPTTANLNTEAFF. The CDR3 bases are TGTGCCACCTCCCCGACGACAGCGAATTTGAACACTGAAGCTTTCTTT. The chain employs TRBV3-1 and TRBJ1-1; maybe TRBD1 (5 bases). There are 16 residues in the CDR3. Germline V gene sequence: CDR1 LGHDT, CDR2 YNNKEL (reference sequence). With 10 bases removed from V and 0 bases from J, the gap between germline ends came to 21 bases.

The chain has TRBV20-1 and TRBJ2-3; D possibly corresponds to TRBD2 (6 bases). The CDR3 covers 19 residues. Germline assignment: CDR1 DFQATT and CDR2 SNEGSKA (reference sequence). V was clipped by 0 bases and J by 1 base, with 23 bases between them. CDR3 nucleotide sequence: TGCAGTGCTAGAGATTTGGGGAAGGCGGGACGACTAGGCACAGATACGCAGTATTTT. Residues: CSARDLGKAGRLGTDTQYF.

This sequence joins TRBV5-5 and TRBJ2-1; D is perhaps TRBD2 (6 bases). CDR1 and CDR2 from the germline V gene are SGHKS and YYEKEE (reference sequence). Trimming shortened V by 0 bases and J by 12 bases, and 22 bases separated the two germline ends. The CDR3 totals 16 residues. This chain's CDR3 is CASSLGAGTDLGVQFF. The CDR3 DNA sequence: TGTGCCAGCAGCTTGGGGGCGGGAACGGACTTGGGGGTGCAGTTCTTC.

This clonotype was picked up a small number of times. The rearrangement links TRBV29-1 to TRBJ1-2; no reliable D call. CDR1 and CDR2 (germline): SQVTM, ANQGSEA. The V end lost 0 bases, the J end lost 11 bases, and 16 bases lay between the germline ends. The CDR3 has 13 residues. The CDR3 sequence: CSVEDPPALWYTF. The DNA for the CDR3 is TGCAGCGTTGAAGATCCCCCAGCCCTTTGGTACACCTTC.

V usage is TRBV18 and J usage is TRBJ2-2; maybe TRBD1 (5 bases). The germline V gene has CDR1 KGHSH and CDR2 LQKENI. This CDR3 has 14 amino acids. Trimming stripped 3 bases from V and 4 bases from J, with 9 bases between. CDR3 residues: CASSPPGITGELFF. CDR3 sequence (DNA): TGTGCCAGCTCACCCCCAGGGATCACCGGGGAGCTGTTTTTT.

The V call is TRBV6-1, the J call TRBJ1-1, with 9 bases identical to TRBD1. There are 15 residues in the CDR3. Trimming removed 6 bases from V and 6 bases from J; junction bases left unmatched: 11. The germline gives CDR1 MNHNS, CDR2 SASEGT. The CDR3 sequence: CASRQTGTGMSEAFF. The CDR3 DNA follows: TGTGCCAGCAGACAAACGGGGACAGGGATGTCTGAAGCTTTCTTT.

This rearrangement joins TRBV27 to TRBJ2-3; possibly TRBD1 for D (5 bases). This CDR3 is built from 16 residues. The ends were cut back, 1 base at V and 3 bases at J, with 14 bases in the middle. Germline V lookup: CDR1 MNHEY, CDR2 SMNVEV (reference sequence). The CDR3 sequence is CASSLFSGQGTDTQYF. DNA of the CDR3: TGTGCCAGCAGTTTATTTTCAGGGCAAGGGACAGATACGCAGTATTTT.

The chain is built from TRBV24-1 and TRBJ2-1, with D maybe TRBD2 (5 bases). V shed 0 bases and J shed 7 bases, with 12 bases lying between them. This CDR3 is built from 15 residues. Germline CDR1 KGHDR, CDR2 SFDVKD. The CDR3 DNA is TGTGCCACCAGTGATTTGCAGGTAGGCGGGAATGAGCAGTTCTTC. Amino acid sequence: CATSDLQVGGNEQFF.